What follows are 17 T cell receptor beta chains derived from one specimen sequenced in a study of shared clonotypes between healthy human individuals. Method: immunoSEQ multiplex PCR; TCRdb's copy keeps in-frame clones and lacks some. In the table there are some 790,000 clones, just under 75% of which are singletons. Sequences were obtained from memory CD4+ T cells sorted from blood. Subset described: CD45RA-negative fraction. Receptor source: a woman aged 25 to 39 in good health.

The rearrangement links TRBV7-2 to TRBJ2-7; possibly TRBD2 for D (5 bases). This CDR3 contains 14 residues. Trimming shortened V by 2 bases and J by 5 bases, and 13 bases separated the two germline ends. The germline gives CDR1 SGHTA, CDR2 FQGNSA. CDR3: CASSLFLAGDEQYF. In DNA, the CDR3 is TGTGCCAGCAGCTTATTTCTAGCTGGTGACGAGCAGTACTTC.

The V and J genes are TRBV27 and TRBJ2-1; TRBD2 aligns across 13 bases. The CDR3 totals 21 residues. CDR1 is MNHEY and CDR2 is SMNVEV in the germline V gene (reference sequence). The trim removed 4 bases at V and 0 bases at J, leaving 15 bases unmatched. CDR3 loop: CASSSLQLAGGPKSSYNEQFF. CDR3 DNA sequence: TGTGCCAGCAGTTCGCTACAACTAGCGGGAGGGCCCAAGAGCTCCTACAATGAGCAGTTCTTC.

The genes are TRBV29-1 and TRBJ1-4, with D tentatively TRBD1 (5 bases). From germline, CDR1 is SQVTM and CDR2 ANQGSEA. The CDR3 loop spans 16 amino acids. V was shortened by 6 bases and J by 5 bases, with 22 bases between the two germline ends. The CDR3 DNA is TGCAGCGTCCTCTTATTTGGGACTCTCGCCAATGAAAAACTGTTTTTT. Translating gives CSVLLFGTLANEKLFF.

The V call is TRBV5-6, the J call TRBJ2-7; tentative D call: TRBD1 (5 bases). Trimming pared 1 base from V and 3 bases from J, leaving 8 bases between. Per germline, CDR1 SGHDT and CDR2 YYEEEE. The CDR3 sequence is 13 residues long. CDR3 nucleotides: TGTGCCAGCAGCTTGTTGGACAACTACGAGCAGTACTTC. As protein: CASSLLDNYEQYF.

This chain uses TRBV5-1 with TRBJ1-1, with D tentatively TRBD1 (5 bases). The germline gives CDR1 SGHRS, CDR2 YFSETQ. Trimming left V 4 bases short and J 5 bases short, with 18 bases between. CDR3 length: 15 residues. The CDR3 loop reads CASSPSVPGGTEAFF. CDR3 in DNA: TGCGCCAGCAGCCCCTCCGTGCCCGGGGGAACTGAAGCTTTCTTT.

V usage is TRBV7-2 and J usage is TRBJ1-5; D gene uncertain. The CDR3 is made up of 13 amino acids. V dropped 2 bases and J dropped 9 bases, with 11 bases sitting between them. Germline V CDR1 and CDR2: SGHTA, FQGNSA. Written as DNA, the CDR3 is TGTGCCAGCAGCTTATTTCCCGGCCCGCCCCAGCATTTT. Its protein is CASSLFPGPPQHF.

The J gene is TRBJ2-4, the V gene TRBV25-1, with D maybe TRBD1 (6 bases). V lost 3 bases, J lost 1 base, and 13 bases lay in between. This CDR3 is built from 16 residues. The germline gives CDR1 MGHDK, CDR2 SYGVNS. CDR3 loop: CASSDPGDGAKNIQYF. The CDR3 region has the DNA TGTGCCAGCAGTGACCCAGGGGACGGGGCCAAAAACATTCAGTACTTC. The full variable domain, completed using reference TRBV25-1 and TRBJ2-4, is EADIYQTPRYLVIGTGKKITLECSQTMGHDKMYWYQQDPGMELHLIHYSYGVNSTEKGDLSSESTVSRIRTEHFPLTLESARPSHTSQYLCASSDPGDGAKNIQYFGAGTRLSVL.

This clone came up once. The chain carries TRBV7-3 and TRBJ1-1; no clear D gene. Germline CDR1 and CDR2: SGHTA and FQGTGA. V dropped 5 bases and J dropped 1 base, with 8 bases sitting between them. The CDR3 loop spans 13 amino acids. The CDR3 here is CASSQQPNTEAFF. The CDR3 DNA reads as TGTGCCAGCAGCCAACAGCCGAACACTGAAGCTTTCTTT.

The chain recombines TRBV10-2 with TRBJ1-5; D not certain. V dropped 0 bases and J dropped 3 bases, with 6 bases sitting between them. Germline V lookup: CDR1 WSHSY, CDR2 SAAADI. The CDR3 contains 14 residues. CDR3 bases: TGCGCCAGCAGTGAGTCGCATTACAATCAGCCCCAGCATTTT. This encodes CASSESHYNQPQHF.

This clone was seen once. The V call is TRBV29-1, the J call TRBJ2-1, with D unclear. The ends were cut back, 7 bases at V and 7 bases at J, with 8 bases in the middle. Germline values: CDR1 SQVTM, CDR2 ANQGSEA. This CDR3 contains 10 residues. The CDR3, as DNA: TGCAGCGCCCGAATAAATGAGCAGTTCTTC. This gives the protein CSARINEQFF.

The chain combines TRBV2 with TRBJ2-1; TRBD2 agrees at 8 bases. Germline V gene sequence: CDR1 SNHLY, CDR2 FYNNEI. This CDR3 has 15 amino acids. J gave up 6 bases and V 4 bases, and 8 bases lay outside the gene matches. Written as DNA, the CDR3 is TGTGCCAGCAGTGTGTCAGCGGGAGTCGGCAATGAGCAGTTCTTC. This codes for CASSVSAGVGNEQFF.

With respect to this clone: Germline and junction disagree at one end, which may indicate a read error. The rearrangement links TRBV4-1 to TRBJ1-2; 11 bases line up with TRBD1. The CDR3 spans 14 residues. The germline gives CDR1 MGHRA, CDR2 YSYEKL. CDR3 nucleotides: TGCACCAGCAGCCAGGCCGGACAGGGGGCAGGCTACACCTTC. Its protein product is CTSSQAGQGAGYTF.

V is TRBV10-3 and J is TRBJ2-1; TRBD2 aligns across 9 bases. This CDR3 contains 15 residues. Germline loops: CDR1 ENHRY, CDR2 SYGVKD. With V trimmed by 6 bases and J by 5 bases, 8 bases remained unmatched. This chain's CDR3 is CAISLAGRTDNEQFF. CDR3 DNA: TGTGCCATCAGCCTAGCGGGAAGGACGGACAATGAGCAGTTCTTC.

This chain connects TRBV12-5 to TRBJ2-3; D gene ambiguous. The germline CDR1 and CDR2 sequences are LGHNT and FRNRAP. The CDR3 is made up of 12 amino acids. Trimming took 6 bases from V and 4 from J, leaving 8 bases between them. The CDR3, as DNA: TGTGCTAGTGGCTATAGTCCAGATACGCAGTATTTT. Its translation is CASGYSPDTQYF.

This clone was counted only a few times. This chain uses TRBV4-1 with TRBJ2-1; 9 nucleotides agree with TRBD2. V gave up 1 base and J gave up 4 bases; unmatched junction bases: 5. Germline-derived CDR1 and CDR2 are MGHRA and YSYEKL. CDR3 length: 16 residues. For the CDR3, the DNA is TGCGCCAGCAGCCAAGCTAGCGGGACTCTTTACAATGAGCAGTTCTTC. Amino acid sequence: CASSQASGTLYNEQFF.

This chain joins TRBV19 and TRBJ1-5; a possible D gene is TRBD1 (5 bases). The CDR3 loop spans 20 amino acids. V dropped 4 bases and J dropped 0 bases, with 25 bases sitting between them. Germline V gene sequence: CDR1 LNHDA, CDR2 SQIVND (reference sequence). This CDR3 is CASSTPRSFFGGFSNQPQHF. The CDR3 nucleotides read TGTGCCAGTAGTACCCCCCGTTCTTTTTTTGGGGGATTTAGCAATCAGCCCCAGCATTTT.

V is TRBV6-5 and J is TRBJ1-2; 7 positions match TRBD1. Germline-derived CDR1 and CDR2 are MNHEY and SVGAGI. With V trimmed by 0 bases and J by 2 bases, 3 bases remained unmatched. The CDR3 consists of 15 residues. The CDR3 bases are TGTGCCAGCAGTTACTCAATGGGACAGAACTATGGCTACACCTTC. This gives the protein CASSYSMGQNYGYTF.